The 27 T cell receptor beta chains given below trace back to one sample, sequenced in a study of T cell changes during pregnancy in multiple sclerosis. Here immunoSEQ multiplex PCR was the method, and the copy in TCRdb shows in-frame clones only, minus some. The sample shows around 28,000 clones, about nine tenths of them seen only once. The sequences come from CD4+ T cells from peripheral blood mononuclear cells, collected in the first trimester of pregnancy. The receptors stem from a female donor in good health, enrolled as a control in a pregnancy study.

The chain employs TRBV11-2 and TRBJ1-1; D is perhaps TRBD1 (5 bases). Trimming pared 1 base from V and 11 bases from J, leaving 11 bases between. This CDR3 comprises 12 residues. Germline CDR1 reads SGHAT; CDR2 reads FQNNGV. DNA for the CDR3: TGTGCCAGCAGCTTAGGATTTCGGGGGGCTTTCTTT. Translation gives CASSLGFRGAFF.

V usage is TRBV7-6 and J usage is TRBJ2-2; D not resolved. V lost 3 bases to trimming and J lost 0 bases, with 8 bases between them. The germline gives CDR1 SGHVS, CDR2 FNYEAQ. The CDR3 spans 15 residues. The CDR3 here is CASSFDGANTGELFF. CDR3 coding DNA: TGTGCCAGCAGCTTCGACGGAGCGAACACCGGGGAGCTGTTTTTT. Using reference TRBV7-6 and TRBJ2-2 for the parts outside the CDR3, the full variable domain is GAGVSQSPRYKVTKRGQDVALRCDPISGHVSLYWYRQALGQGPEFLTYFNYEAQQDKSGLPNDRFSAERPEGSISTLTIQRTEQRDSAMYRCASSFDGANTGELFFGEGSRLTVL.

The rearrangement joins TRBV6-1 to TRBJ2-7; D unclear. This CDR3 is 11 amino acids long. Germline loops: CDR1 MNHNS, CDR2 SASEGT. The germline V and J ends were trimmed by 5 bases and 5 bases, with 7 bases remaining between them. The CDR3 DNA sequence: TGTGCCAGCAGTTATCTCGACGAGCAGTACTTC. It is translated as CASSYLDEQYF.

The CDR3 region is CASRGTSTNEKLFF. The CDR3 nucleotides read TGTGCCAGCAGAGGGACTTCAACTAATGAAAAACTGTTTTTT. The chain employs TRBV27 and TRBJ1-4; D perhaps matches TRBD1 (5 bases). V shed 6 bases and J shed 0 bases, with 8 bases lying between them. The CDR3 spans 14 residues. Germline values: CDR1 MNHEY, CDR2 SMNVEV (reference sequence).

The genes are TRBV5-6 and TRBJ2-7, with 8 bases identical to TRBD2. With V trimmed by 4 bases and J by 0 bases, 18 bases remained unmatched. The CDR3 runs to 19 residues. Germline CDR1 is SGHDT and CDR2 is YYEEEE. CDR3 sequence reads: CASSPGGFAPASGSYEQYF. The CDR3 DNA follows: TGTGCCAGCAGCCCGGGGGGGTTCGCTCCGGCTAGCGGCTCCTACGAGCAGTACTTC.

This sequence joins TRBV28 and TRBJ2-7, with 10 bases fitting TRBD2. CDR1 and CDR2 (germline): MDHEN, SYDVKM. V shed 6 bases, J shed 1 base, and the junction held 9 bases outside the gene matches. The CDR3 runs 16 residues. The DNA for the CDR3 is TGTGCCAGCAGCACCCCGGGTAGCGGGAGGTCCTACGAGCAGTACTTC. The encoded protein is CASSTPGSGRSYEQYF.

The chain carries TRBV7-6 and TRBJ2-7; 8 bases agree with TRBD1. V lost 2 bases and J lost 0; bases outside the gene matches: 6. The germline V gene has CDR1 SGHVS and CDR2 FNYEAQ. The CDR3 runs to 16 residues. CDR3 amino acids: CASSLSLGQGSYEQYF. CDR3 DNA: TGTGCCAGCAGCTTATCATTAGGACAGGGCTCCTACGAGCAGTACTTC.

The V and J genes are TRBV18 and TRBJ1-2; 7 nucleotides match TRBD1. Germline V gives CDR1 KGHSH, CDR2 LQKENI. Germline trimming cut 1 base from V and 3 bases from J; bases unmatched to any gene: 5. The CDR3 covers 15 residues. As DNA, the CDR3 is TGTGCCAGCTCACCACTCTCAGGGGGACACTATGGCTACACCTTC. Its protein product is CASSPLSGGHYGYTF.

V gene TRBV19 combines with J gene TRBJ2-2, with D tentatively TRBD2 (7 bases). Trimming removed 8 bases at V and 1 base at J, with 17 bases between. Germline V gene sequence: CDR1 LNHDA, CDR2 SQIVND (reference sequence). The CDR3 has 16 amino acids. The CDR3 loop reads CASAGAGAKNTGELFF. CDR3 nucleotides: TGTGCCAGTGCGGGGGCGGGGGCCAAGAACACCGGGGAGCTGTTTTTT.

V usage is TRBV27 and J usage is TRBJ1-2, with D maybe TRBD1 (6 bases). This CDR3 comprises 14 residues. Trimming cost V 3 bases and J 8 bases, with 16 bases left between them. Germline CDR1 and CDR2: MNHEY and SMNVEV (reference sequence). CDR3 nucleotides: TGTGCCAGCAGTTTCCAACAGGGAGAAGGCGGCTACACCTTC. The encoded protein is CASSFQQGEGGYTF.

The rearrangement uses TRBV5-8 and TRBJ2-2; weak D call: TRBD1 (6 bases). This CDR3 is built from 15 residues. Germline V lookup: CDR1 SGHTS, CDR2 YDEGEE. The V gene lost 2 bases and the J gene lost 3 bases, with 11 bases spanning the gap. CDR3 sequence (DNA): TGTGCCAGCAGCTTACAGGGAACCGACACCGGGGAGCTGTTTTTT. Translated, it gives CASSLQGTDTGELFF.

The gene calls are TRBV19 and TRBJ2-2, with D possibly TRBD1 on 5 matching bases. V was shortened by 1 base and J by 2 bases, with 5 bases between the two germline ends. This CDR3 is 14 amino acids long. Germline-derived CDR1 and CDR2 are LNHDA and SQIVND (reference sequence). The CDR3 loop reads CASSIGTNTGELFF. In DNA, the CDR3 is TGTGCCAGTAGTATAGGGACAAACACCGGGGAGCTGTTTTTT.

This rearrangement joins TRBV20-1 to TRBJ2-7, with no clear D. Trimming shortened V by 3 bases and J by 3 bases, and 6 bases separated the two germline ends. Germline-derived CDR1 and CDR2 are DFQATT and SNEGSKA (reference sequence). The CDR3 loop spans 11 amino acids. CDR3 bases: TGCAGTGCTAGTCCCCTCTACGAGCAGTACTTC. Translating it yields CSASPLYEQYF.

The CDR3 protein is CASRGLAGNEQFF. The CDR3 DNA reads TGTGCCAGCAGAGGACTAGCGGGCAATGAGCAGTTCTTC. This chain links TRBV28 with TRBJ2-1; 11 bases are shared with TRBD2. The CDR3 has 13 amino acids. Losses at the gene ends were 6 bases for V and 6 bases for J; bases not matched to a gene: 1. CDR1 and CDR2 (germline): MDHEN, SYDVKM.

The V gene is TRBV4-2, the J gene TRBJ2-7, with 8 bases identical to TRBD2. The J segment lost 5 bases and the V segment lost 4 bases, leaving 13 bases of the junction unmatched. CDR1 and CDR2 (germline): LGHNA, YNFKEQ. This CDR3 region has 16 residues. The CDR3 sequence is CASSPKVSGIGNEQYF. CDR3 DNA: TGTGCCAGCAGCCCGAAGGTTAGCGGGATAGGGAACGAGCAGTACTTC.

This clone was picked up a small number of times. Lacking the conserved final phenylalanine or tryptophan, this CDR3 likely reflects a read error. The limits of the CDR3 on the DNA are not certain, so only TCRdb's listed CDR3 is given. This sequence joins TRBV5-3 and TRBJ1-1. TRBV5-3 is an open reading frame, and its role is uncertain. The CDR3 region is 10 residues in length, termini included. CDR3 sequence: CARRFIPGLR.

This clone was observed a handful of times. The same CDR3 also results from other DNA sequences found in this sample. The CDR3 is CASSQGQGAGNTIYF. Written as DNA, the CDR3 is TGCGCCAGCAGCCAAGGTCAGGGTGCGGGAAACACCATATATTTT. The V and J genes are TRBV4-3 and TRBJ1-3, with D tentatively TRBD1 (5 bases). Per the germline V gene, CDR1 is LGHNA and CDR2 is YSLEER. The ends were cut back, 1 base at V and 4 bases at J, with 11 bases in the middle. The CDR3 contains 15 residues.

V and J are TRBV14 and TRBJ2-5; TRBD2 aligns across 12 bases. The CDR3 is made up of 16 amino acids. From germline, CDR1 is SGHDN and CDR2 FVKESK. V lost 0 bases to trimming and J lost 4 bases; unmatched junction nucleotides: 3. CDR3 in DNA: TGTGCCAGCAGCCAAGATTTGACTAGCGGGGGAGAGACCCAGTACTTC. This translates into CASSQDLTSGGETQYF.

This clone came up once. The gene calls are TRBV15 and TRBJ1-2; 7 bases fit TRBD1. CDR1 is LNHNV, CDR2 YYDKDF, per germline (reference sequence). The J segment lost 4 bases and the V segment lost 3 bases, leaving 11 bases of the junction unmatched. The CDR3 spans 16 residues. CDR3 nucleotides: TGTGCCACCAGCAGCGACGAGACAGGGACCTTCTATGGCTACACCTTC. This codes for CATSSDETGTFYGYTF.

The gene calls are TRBV25-1 and TRBJ2-5; unclear D gene. V shed 1 base and J shed 5 bases, with 8 bases lying between them. Germline V lookup: CDR1 MGHDK, CDR2 SYGVNS. CDR3 length equals 13 residues. This CDR3 reads CASSESRRETQYF. The DNA for the CDR3 is TGTGCCAGCAGTGAATCTCGCAGGGAGACCCAGTACTTC.

The J gene is TRBJ2-5, the V gene TRBV12-5; D is undetermined. Germline-derived CDR1 and CDR2 are LGHNT and FRNRAP. The CDR3 totals 18 residues. Between the trimmed V and J ends, which lost 3 bases and 4 bases, there was a span of 24 bases. CDR3 coding DNA: TGTGCTAGTGGTTTCCCCCCCAAGCCTCCCCCGCTATCAGAGACCCAGTACTTC. Amino acid sequence: CASGFPPKPPPLSETQYF.

This chain joins TRBV4-2 and TRBJ2-3; no definite D call. Germline assignment: CDR1 LGHNA and CDR2 YNFKEQ. The germline V and J ends were trimmed by 4 bases and 1 base, with 9 bases remaining between them. The CDR3 has 14 amino acids. CDR3 sequence: CASSRKRGTDTQYF. The CDR3 nucleotides are TGTGCCAGCAGCCGCAAAAGAGGCACAGATACGCAGTATTTT.

In its sample, this clone ranks as medium-sized. The V gene is TRBV5-1, the J gene TRBJ1-2; TRBD1 is a possible D gene (5 bases). Germline V gives CDR1 SGHRS, CDR2 YFSETQ. Between the trimmed V and J ends, which lost 6 bases and 7 bases, there was a span of 16 bases. This CDR3 is built from 13 residues. The CDR3 here is CASTGEGGVGYTF. In DNA form, the CDR3 reads TGCGCCAGCACTGGAGAAGGAGGGGTTGGCTACACCTTC.

The chain uses TRBV19 and TRBJ1-2, with D possibly TRBD1 on 5 matching bases. CDR1 is LNHDA and CDR2 is SQIVND in the germline V gene (reference sequence). V was pared by 2 bases and J by 4 bases, with 11 bases between. This CDR3 is built from 14 residues. In DNA form, the CDR3 reads TGTGCCAGTAGTATACAGGGCAGAAGCTATGGCTACACCTTC. As protein: CASSIQGRSYGYTF.

This clone showed up just a few times. CDR3 bases: TGTGCCAGCAGTGAAGCGGGACTAGTAGCCTACGAGCAGTACTTC. This sequence encodes CASSEAGLVAYEQYF. The V gene is TRBV2, the J gene TRBJ2-7; 8 bases align to TRBD2. The V gene end was trimmed by 0 bases and the J gene end by 2 bases; junction bases not matched to a gene: 3. The CDR3 runs 15 residues. The germline V gene encodes CDR1 SNHLY and CDR2 FYNNEI.

V gene TRBV5-6 combines with J gene TRBJ2-1, with 7 bases identical to TRBD1. Germline lookup yields CDR1 SGHDT and CDR2 YYEEEE. V was clipped by 4 bases and J by 3 bases; unmatched bases: 10. CDR3 length equals 16 residues. The CDR3: CASSLEGSGGYNEQFF. For the CDR3, the DNA is TGTGCCAGCAGCCTGGAAGGGTCAGGGGGCTACAATGAGCAGTTCTTC.

CDR3 DNA sequence: TGTGCCAGCAGCTTACCAGGGACACTCGGTTACGAGCAGTACTTC. Translating it yields CASSLPGTLGYEQYF. The chain carries TRBV7-9 and TRBJ2-7, with D perhaps matching TRBD1 (6 bases). This CDR3 region has 15 residues. V was trimmed by 2 bases and J by 4 bases, leaving 15 bases between them. Germline V lookup: CDR1 SEHNR, CDR2 FQNEAQ (reference sequence).